One and the same sample provided the 28 T cell receptor beta chains below, sequenced in a study of blood T cell repertoires in COVID-19 (TCRdb year 2020). Library preparation was by the immunoSEQ multiplex PCR assay. This immuneACCESS table, as held by TCRdb, lists in-frame sequences with V and J called but not all clones. Of the missing ones, under half trace to an unresolved V gene in checked studies; the others have no known cause. The sample includes about 81,000 clones, with about four fifths observed a single time. The ten largest account for approximately 7.3% of the sample. Sequenced input: peripheral blood. These receptors all come from a human donor in a cohort sampled during active COVID-19.

The chain links TRBV7-2 to TRBJ2-5, with TRBD2 matching 8 bases. Per germline, CDR1 SGHTA and CDR2 FQGNSA. V gave up 6 bases and J gave up 2 bases; unmatched junction bases: 11. CDR3 length: 16 residues. CDR3 residues: CASRRVGGGRQETQYF. In nucleotides, the CDR3 is TGTGCCAGCAGGCGAGTCGGCGGGGGGAGACAAGAGACCCAGTACTTC.

The genes are TRBV2 and TRBJ1-2; D call uncertain. V lost 5 bases and J 5 bases, leaving 9 bases between the germline ends. Germline CDR1 SNHLY, CDR2 FYNNEI. The CDR3 extends over 12 amino acids. DNA of the CDR3: TGTGCCAGCAGTAAAGAACTTTATGGCTACACCTTC. This sequence encodes CASSKELYGYTF. Full variable domain (missing parts from reference TRBV2 and TRBJ1-2): EPEVTQTPSHQVTQMGQEVILRCVPISNHLYFYWYRQILGQKVEFLVSFYNNEISEKSEIFDDQFSVERPDGSNFTLKIRSTKLEDSAMYFCASSKELYGYTFGSGTRLTVV.

In its sample, this clone was seen many times. This chain joins TRBV14 and TRBJ2-7; no firm D call. Germline lookup yields CDR1 SGHDN and CDR2 FVKESK. V was clipped by 4 bases and J by 5 bases, with 12 bases between them. This CDR3 contains 13 residues. The CDR3 is CASSLQSFNEQYF. CDR3 DNA: TGTGCCAGCAGCCTACAGAGTTTCAACGAGCAGTACTTC. Full variable domain (rest looked up from reference TRBV14 and TRBJ2-7): EAGVTQFPSHSVIEKGQTVTLRCDPISGHDNLYWYRRVMGKEIKFLLHFVKESKQDESGMPNNRFLAERTGGTYSTLKVQPAELEDSGVYFCASSLQSFNEQYFGPGTRLTVT.

The CDR3, as DNA: TGTGCCAGCAGCTTAGGGACAGGGGACTTCGAGCAGTACTTC. Protein sequence: CASSLGTGDFEQYF. V usage is TRBV7-9 and J usage is TRBJ2-7; 9 bases are a match to TRBD1. The ends lost 1 base at V and 6 bases at J; junction bases unmatched: 4. This CDR3 is 14 amino acids long. Germline loops: CDR1 SEHNR, CDR2 FQNEAQ (reference sequence).

CDR3 nucleotides: TGTGCCAGCAGACGGACAGGTGGGGTAGACACTGAAGCTTTCTTT. It is translated as CASRRTGGVDTEAFF. J is TRBJ1-1 and V is TRBV6-5; TRBD1 agrees at 7 bases. The V and J ends lost 6 bases and 3 bases, in that order; junction bases with no gene match: 10. This CDR3 is built from 15 residues. Germline CDR1 MNHEY, CDR2 SVGAGI.

The chain recombines TRBV27 with TRBJ2-7; weak D call: TRBD1 (7 bases). The ends were cut back, 2 bases at V and 7 bases at J, with 18 bases in the middle. This CDR3 is built from 15 residues. CDR1 and CDR2 (germline): MNHEY, SMNVEV (reference sequence). CDR3 nucleotide sequence: TGTGCCAGCAGTTTACTGTATCCAGGGGGGCGTGAGCAGTACTTC. This gives the protein CASSLLYPGGREQYF.

This clone was found a few times. V is TRBV7-9 and J is TRBJ1-2; tentative D call: TRBD1 (5 bases). V lost 6 bases and J lost 7, with 12 bases in between. CDR1 is SEHNR, CDR2 FQNEAQ, per germline (reference sequence). CDR3 length equals 12 residues. The CDR3 bases are TGTGCCAGCAGGGGGGAGGGTCGTGGCTACACCTTC. Translated: CASRGEGRGYTF.

This sequence joins TRBV10-3 and TRBJ1-1; the match to TRBD1 covers 11 bases. The length of the CDR3 is 14 residues. The germline V gene has CDR1 ENHRY and CDR2 SYGVKD. The V and J ends lost 6 bases and 3 bases, in that order; junction bases with no gene match: 3. CDR3 DNA: TGTGCCATCAGCAGGGACAGGGGGGACACTGAAGCTTTCTTT. Protein: CAISRDRGDTEAFF.

The chain employs TRBV5-1 and TRBJ1-6; no definite D call. The germline V and J ends were trimmed by 0 bases and 5 bases, with 3 bases remaining between them. The CDR3 length is 13 residues. From germline, CDR1 is SGHRS and CDR2 YFSETQ. CDR3 sequence reads: CASSLANNSPLHF. CDR3 sequence (DNA): TGCGCCAGCAGCTTGGCCAATAATTCACCCCTCCACTTT.

The chain combines TRBV27 with TRBJ2-7, with D uncertain. Germline V gene data show CDR1 as MNHEY and CDR2 as SMNVEV (reference sequence). The V end lost 6 bases, the J end lost 2 bases, and 14 bases lay between the germline ends. The CDR3 runs 14 residues. CDR3: CASSRGDLPYEQYF. CDR3 coding DNA: TGTGCCAGCAGCAGAGGAGATCTTCCCTACGAGCAGTACTTC.

The genes are TRBV6-5 and TRBJ1-2, with 8 nucleotides matching TRBD1. The CDR3 loop spans 15 amino acids. Germline CDR1 and CDR2: MNHEY and SVGAGI. The junction had 13 bases not matched to a gene; V was cut back by 6 bases and J by 7 bases. The CDR3 bases are TGTGCCAGCAGAAGTGCGGGACAGGCCGGTGGTGGCTACACCTTC. Its translation is CASRSAGQAGGGYTF.

The CDR3 nucleotides are TGCGCCAGCAGCGTACCTAAGCTCCAGGGCACGCAGTATTTT. Its translation is CASSVPKLQGTQYF. The genes are TRBV5-1 and TRBJ2-3, with TRBD1 as a possible D gene (5 bases). Germline CDR1 SGHRS, CDR2 YFSETQ. This CDR3 has 14 residues. Trimming took off 4 bases at V and 9 bases at J, with 18 bases between the two ends.

This chain uses TRBV6-5 with TRBJ1-4, with TRBD1 as a possible D gene (5 bases). The length of the CDR3 is 14 residues. The V and J ends lost 6 bases and 7 bases respectively, with 15 bases between them. CDR1 is MNHEY, CDR2 SVGAGI, per germline. The chain's CDR3 is CASSLTGPGEKLFF. The CDR3 DNA reads TGTGCCAGCAGCCTAACAGGCCCAGGTGAAAAACTGTTTTTT.

This chain connects TRBV21-1 to TRBJ1-1; the tabulated D call, TRBD1, remains unverified against the DNA. TRBV21-1 is an annotated pseudogene. The CDR3 is made up of 15 amino acids. For the CDR3, the DNA is TGTGCCAGCAGCAAAATCAGACAGGGCGACACTGAAGCTTTCTTT. It translates to CASSKIRQGDTEAFF.

The genes are TRBV9 and TRBJ1-2, with D perhaps TRBD1 (6 bases). Germline CDR1 and CDR2: SGDLS and YYNGEE. CDR3 length: 13 amino acids. Between the trimmed V and J ends, which lost 4 bases and 2 bases, there was a span of 9 bases. Written as DNA, the CDR3 is TGTGCCAGCAGCATTACAGGGAACTATGGCTACACCTTC. Translated: CASSITGNYGYTF.

The J gene is TRBJ2-7, the V gene TRBV11-1, with 12 bases identical to TRBD1. CDR1 and CDR2 from the germline V gene are SGHAT and FQDESV (reference sequence). CDR3 length: 15 residues. V trimming: 5 bases; J trimming: 3 bases; junction bases outside the gene matches: 5. CDR3 sequence: CASSAGTGGIYEQYF. DNA for the CDR3: TGTGCCAGCAGCGCCGGGACAGGGGGCATCTACGAGCAGTACTTC.

The chain joins TRBV5-1 to TRBJ1-1; perhaps TRBD1 as D (5 bases). From germline, CDR1 is SGHRS and CDR2 YFSETQ. Trimming took 5 bases from V and 8 from J, leaving 19 bases between them. CDR3 size: 14 residues. The CDR3, as DNA: TGCGCCAGCAGGGGCCAGGGCCCAAGCCTGGAAGCTTTCTTT. Protein: CASRGQGPSLEAFF.

The V gene is TRBV19, the J gene TRBJ2-2, with 8 bases lining up with TRBD1. The CDR3 is made up of 16 amino acids. Germline V gene data show CDR1 as LNHDA and CDR2 as SQIVND (reference sequence). The V segment lost 4 bases and the J segment 1 base; nucleotides outside the gene matches: 5. The CDR3, as DNA: TGTGCCAGTAGTACCACCGGGACAGGGAACACCGGGGAGCTGTTTTTT. The encoded protein is CASSTTGTGNTGELFF. Full variable domain (outside the CDR3, taken from reference TRBV19 and TRBJ2-2): DGGITQSPKYLFRKEGQNVTLSCEQNLNHDAMYWYRQDPGQGLRLIYYSQIVNDFQKGDIAEGYSVSREKKESFPLTVTSAQKNPTAFYLCASSTTGTGNTGELFFGEGSRLTVL.

The chain joins TRBV6-2 or TRBV6-3 to TRBJ2-7, with a weak D call TRBD2 (6 bases). CDR3 size: 15 residues. Germline V lookup: CDR1 MNHEY, CDR2 SVGEGT. V shed 3 bases and J shed 8 bases, with 20 bases lying between them. The CDR3 protein is CASSYGGTPAYQQYF. CDR3 sequence (DNA): TGTGCCAGCAGTTATGGCGGGACCCCGGCCTATCAGCAGTACTTC.

The table lists this clone with a count of one. The J gene is TRBJ1-2, the V gene TRBV12-3 or TRBV12-4; D not certain. The CDR3 length is 13 residues. Trimming stripped 2 bases from V and 4 bases from J, with 8 bases between. CDR3 residues: CASSLWQVYGYTF. CDR3 bases: TGTGCCAGCAGTTTATGGCAGGTCTATGGCTACACCTTC.

The V gene is TRBV7-2, the J gene TRBJ1-3; 8 bases fit TRBD1. J lost 4 bases, V lost 2 bases, and 13 bases had no gene match. CDR3 length equals 18 residues. Germline CDR1 and CDR2: SGHTA and FQGNSA. CDR3 region: CASSLMWPGQGQGNTIYF. CDR3 nucleotide sequence: TGTGCCAGCAGCTTAATGTGGCCCGGACAGGGACAAGGAAACACCATATATTTT. Full variable domain (missing parts from reference TRBV7-2 and TRBJ1-3): GAGVSQSPSNKVTEKGKDVELRCDPISGHTALYWYRQSLGQGLEFLIYFQGNSAPDKSGLPSDRFSAERTGGSVSTLTIQRTQQEDSAVYLCASSLMWPGQGQGNTIYFGEGSWLTVV.

V and J are TRBV4-1 and TRBJ2-5; a weak D match, TRBD2 (6 bases). This CDR3 comprises 17 residues. Deletions cut 0 bases from V and 7 bases from J, with 21 bases between. Germline CDR1 and CDR2: MGHRA and YSYEKL. This CDR3 is CASSQDGTQISGGTQYF. The DNA for the CDR3 is TGCGCCAGCAGCCAAGATGGGACTCAAATATCCGGAGGGACCCAGTACTTC.

The gene calls are TRBV7-3 and TRBJ2-3; 7 nucleotides match TRBD1. Trimming cost V 7 bases and J 3 bases; bases outside gene matches: 4. The V gene's germline CDR1 is SGHTA and CDR2 FQGTGA. The CDR3 spans 13 residues. The CDR3 region has the DNA TGTGCCAGCACCCTACAGGGGACAGATACGCAGTATTTT. It translates to CASTLQGTDTQYF.

The gene calls are TRBV28 and TRBJ1-1; 7 bases match TRBD1. This CDR3 is built from 15 residues. Germline assignment: CDR1 MDHEN and CDR2 SYDVKM. V trimming: 8 bases; J trimming: 1 base; junction bases outside the gene matches: 10. CDR3 protein: CASSFGDRANTEAFF. The CDR3 DNA follows: TGTGCCAGCTCCTTTGGCGACAGGGCGAACACTGAAGCTTTCTTT.

This clone was counted once. A read error may account for a junction end that differs from germline. This chain links TRBV3-1 (or the pseudogene TRBV3-2) with TRBJ2-5; 10 bases match TRBD2. Germline V CDR1 and CDR2: LGHDT, YNNKEL (reference sequence). The CDR3 has 15 amino acids. CDR3 residues: CASRQGTSAKETQYF. The CDR3 DNA follows: TGTGCCAGCAGACAAGGGACTAGCGCCAAAGAGACCCAGTACTTC.

This chain connects TRBV7-2 to TRBJ1-1; no clear D. The V end lost 1 base, the J end lost 8 bases, and 5 bases lay between the germline ends. Germline CDR1 is SGHTA and CDR2 is FQGNSA. There are 11 residues in the CDR3. For the CDR3, the DNA is TGTGCCAGCAGCTTAGATCTAGAAGCTTTCTTT. It yields the protein CASSLDLEAFF.

This clone was picked up a small number of times. V is TRBV4-3 and J is TRBJ2-7; TRBD2 aligns across 7 bases. The CDR3 has 16 residues. Germline loops: CDR1 LGHNA, CDR2 YSLEER. Trimming took 1 base from V and 3 from J; bases not matched to a gene: 9. The CDR3 loop reads CASSQVFRGVRYEQYF. Written as DNA, the CDR3 is TGCGCCAGCAGCCAAGTTTTCCGGGGGGTGCGCTACGAGCAGTACTTC.

V gene TRBV14 combines with J gene TRBJ1-1, with 7 bases fitting TRBD1. Germline V gene sequence: CDR1 SGHDN, CDR2 FVKESK. This CDR3 has 14 amino acids. V lost 2 bases, J lost 7 bases, and 7 bases stayed unmatched. The DNA of the CDR3 is TGTGCCAGCAGCCAACGGACAGGATCGGGTGAAGCTTTCTTT. Translating gives CASSQRTGSGEAFF.